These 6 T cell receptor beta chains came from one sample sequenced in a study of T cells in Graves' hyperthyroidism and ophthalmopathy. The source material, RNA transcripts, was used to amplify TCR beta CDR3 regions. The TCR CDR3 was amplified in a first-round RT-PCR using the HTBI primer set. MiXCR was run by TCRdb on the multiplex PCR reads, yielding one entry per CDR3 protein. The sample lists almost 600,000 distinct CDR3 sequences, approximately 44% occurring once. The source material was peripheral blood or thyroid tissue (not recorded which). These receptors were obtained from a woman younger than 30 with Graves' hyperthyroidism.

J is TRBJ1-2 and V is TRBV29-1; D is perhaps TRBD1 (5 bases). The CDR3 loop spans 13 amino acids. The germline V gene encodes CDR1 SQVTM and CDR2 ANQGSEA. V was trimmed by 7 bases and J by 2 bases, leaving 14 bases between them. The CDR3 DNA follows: TGCAGCGCCGTTGGCAGGGCGAACTATGGCTACACCTTC. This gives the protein CSAVGRANYGYTF.

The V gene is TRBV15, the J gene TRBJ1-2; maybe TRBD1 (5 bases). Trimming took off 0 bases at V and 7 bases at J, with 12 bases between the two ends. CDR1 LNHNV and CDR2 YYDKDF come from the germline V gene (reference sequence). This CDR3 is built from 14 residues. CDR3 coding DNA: TGTGCCACCAGCAGAGAAGTAGGGGCTTTTGGCTACACCTTC. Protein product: CATSREVGAFGYTF.

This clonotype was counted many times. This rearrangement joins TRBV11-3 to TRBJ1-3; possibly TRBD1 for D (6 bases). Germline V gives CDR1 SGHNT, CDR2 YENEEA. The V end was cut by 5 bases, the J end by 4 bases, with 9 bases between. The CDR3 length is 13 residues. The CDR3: CASSRDIGNTIYF. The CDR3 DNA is TGTGCCAGCAGCCGGGACATCGGAAACACCATATATTTT.

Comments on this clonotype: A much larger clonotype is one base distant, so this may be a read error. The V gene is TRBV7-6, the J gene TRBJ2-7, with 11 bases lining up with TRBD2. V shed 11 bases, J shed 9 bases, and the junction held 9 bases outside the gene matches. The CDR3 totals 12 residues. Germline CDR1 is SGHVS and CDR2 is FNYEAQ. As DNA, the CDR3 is TGTGCCTGGACTAGCGGGTACGACGGGCAGTACTTC. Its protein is CAWTSGYDGQYF.

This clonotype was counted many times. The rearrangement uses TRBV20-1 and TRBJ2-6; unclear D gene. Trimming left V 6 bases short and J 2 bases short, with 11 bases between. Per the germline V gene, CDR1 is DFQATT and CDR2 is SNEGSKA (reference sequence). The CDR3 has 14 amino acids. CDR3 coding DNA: TGCAGTGCAATCGTTAGTCCTGGGGCCAACGTCCTGACTTTC. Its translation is CSAIVSPGANVLTF.

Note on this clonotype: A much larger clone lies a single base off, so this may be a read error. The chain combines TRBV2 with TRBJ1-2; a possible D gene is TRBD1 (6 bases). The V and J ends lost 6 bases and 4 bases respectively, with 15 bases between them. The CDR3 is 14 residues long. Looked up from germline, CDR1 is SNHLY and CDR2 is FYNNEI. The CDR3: CASSHLGGGYGYTF. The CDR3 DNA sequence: TGTGCCAGCAGCCATCTGGGGGGCGGCTATGGCTACACCTTC.